This passage covers 9 T cell receptor beta chains from one sample sequenced in a study of cytomegalovirus exposure and HLA in healthy donors. In the PCR, 60 Vbeta and 13 Jbeta primers were used. Profiling relied on immunoSEQ multiplex PCR, and the TCRdb table lists in-frame clones only, not all of them. The sample carries fewer than 50,000 clones, about 60% recorded once. Sequencing was performed on PBMCs. The receptors were sampled from a man aged 60 to 69 in good health and CMV-seropositive.

The chain combines TRBV19 with TRBJ2-2, with TRBD1 matching over 9 bases. Germline V gene sequence: CDR1 LNHDA, CDR2 SQIVND (reference sequence). V was clipped by 8 bases and J by 3 bases; unmatched bases: 10. The CDR3 covers 16 residues. The CDR3, as DNA: TGTGCCAGTCGCCCATCACGGGACAGGGACACCGGGGAGCTGTTTTTT. Translated, it gives CASRPSRDRDTGELFF.

V usage is TRBV6-1 and J usage is TRBJ2-7, with D unclear. This CDR3 contains 14 residues. Germline V lookup: CDR1 MNHNS, CDR2 SASEGT. The germline V and J ends were trimmed by 2 bases and 4 bases, with 12 bases remaining between them. The CDR3 sequence is CASSERVSRYEQYF. CDR3 bases: TGTGCCAGCAGTGAACGAGTATCGAGATACGAGCAGTACTTC.

The gene calls are TRBV30 and TRBJ2-1; weak D call: TRBD2 (6 bases). This CDR3 has 14 residues. CDR1 is GTSNPN and CDR2 is SVGIG in the germline V gene (reference sequence). The V end was cut by 3 bases, the J end by 1 base, with 10 bases between. CDR3 region: CAWSAGTSYNEQFF. CDR3 DNA: TGTGCCTGGAGCGCCGGGACTTCCTACAATGAGCAGTTCTTC.

This rearrangement joins TRBV5-4 to TRBJ2-6; D perhaps matches TRBD2 (5 bases). CDR1 and CDR2 from the germline V gene are SGHNT and YYREEE (reference sequence). The CDR3 contains 13 residues. The V end lost 7 bases, the J end lost 8 bases, and 13 bases lay between the germline ends. The CDR3, as DNA: TGTGCCAGCTCGCTGGCCGGGACCAACGTCCTGACTTTC. Translation: CASSLAGTNVLTF.

This rearrangement joins TRBV28 to TRBJ2-1; D possibly corresponds to TRBD1 (6 bases). Germline V gene data show CDR1 as MDHEN and CDR2 as SYDVKM. This CDR3 has 16 residues. Trimming left V 5 bases short and J 9 bases short, with 23 bases between. The CDR3 DNA reads TGTGCCAGCAGTCCCCGACAGGCGTCTTTCTTCGGTGAGCAGTTCTTC. Translation: CASSPRQASFFGEQFF.

The genes are TRBV5-5 and TRBJ2-7; D uncertain. The V gene's germline CDR1 is SGHKS and CDR2 YYEKEE (reference sequence). This CDR3 is built from 11 residues. The V end was cut by 4 bases, the J end by 3 bases, with 5 bases between. CDR3: CASSANYEQYF. Written as DNA, the CDR3 is TGTGCCAGCAGCGCGAACTACGAGCAGTACTTC.

This chain links TRBV4-1 with TRBJ2-5; D uncertain. The CDR3 runs to 13 residues. The V gene lost 2 bases and the J gene lost 4 bases, with 8 bases spanning the gap. The germline V gene has CDR1 MGHRA and CDR2 YSYEKL. The CDR3, as DNA: TGCGCCAGCAGCCAAAGAGCAGGAGAGACCCAGTACTTC. Protein: CASSQRAGETQYF.

This clone was seen more than once but under ten times. The chain employs TRBV6-6 and TRBJ2-5; TRBD1 might be the D (6 bases). The better agreement between TRBJ2-7 and the DNA end casts doubt on the J call. Germline-derived CDR1 and CDR2 are MNHNY and SVGAGI (reference sequence). This CDR3 region has 15 residues. The CDR3 sequence is CASSYSQGVGYEQYF. Written as DNA, the CDR3 is TGTGCCAGCAGTTACTCACAGGGAGTCGGCTACGAGCAGTACTTC.

This clone was recorded a few times. V gene TRBV2 combines with J gene TRBJ1-1, with TRBD1 as a possible D gene (5 bases). Germline CDR1 and CDR2: SNHLY and FYNNEI. The CDR3 runs 13 residues. Trimming removed 6 bases at V and 2 bases at J, with 10 bases between. In nucleotides, the CDR3 is TGTGCCAGCAGGAGGAGGGGAAACACTGAAGCTTTCTTT. Translating gives CASRRRGNTEAFF. The full variable domain, rest sourced from reference TRBV2 and TRBJ1-1, is EPEVTQTPSHQVTQMGQEVILRCVPISNHLYFYWYRQILGQKVEFLVSFYNNEISEKSEIFDDQFSVERPDGSNFTLKIRSTKLEDSAMYFCASRRRGNTEAFFGQGTRLTVV.